A selection of T cell receptor beta chains follows, all from one sample in a study of blood T cell repertoires in COVID-19. Data came from immunoSEQ multiplex PCR; TCRdb stores just in-frame clones and leaves some out. The sample lists some 260,000 clones; 75% to 90% were seen once. Sequencing input: peripheral blood. The receptors originated from a woman aged 70-85 years with COVID-19, enrolled during active disease. Both conserved end residues are part of each CDR3. The order of the fields is D gene, J gene, V gene, clone size, CDR3 protein, CDR3 DNA. D genes are given only for firm matches. A row's size may be missing; if present it is once, few, many or a size class.

TRBD1 | TRBJ1-1 | TRBV11-2 | . | CASSLADRGGEAFF | TGTGCCAGCAGCTTAGCCGACAGGGGAGGTGAAGCTTTCTTT
TRBD1 | TRBJ2-7 | TRBV7-3 | once | CASSPGTGRTEQYF | TGTGCCAGCAGCCCCGGGACAGGGAGAACCGAGCAGTACTTC
. | TRBJ1-2 | TRBV4-1 | few | CASSEVFRGGGGYTF | TGCGCCAGCAGCGAAGTTTTTCGGGGCGGGGGAGGCTACACCTTC
TRBD1 | TRBJ2-7 | TRBV18 | once | CASSPGTGGMTYEQYF | TGTGCCAGCTCACCAGGGACAGGGGGTATGACCTACGAGCAGTACTTC
TRBD1 | TRBJ1-1 | TRBV6-6 | . | CASRPWGDRSNTEAFF | TGTGCCAGCAGGCCATGGGGGGACAGGTCAAACACTGAAGCTTTCTTT
. | TRBJ1-6 | TRBV7-4 | . | CASSIFQGCSPLHF | TGTGCCAGCAGCATCTTTCAGGGATGTTCACCCCTCCACTTT
TRBD1 | TRBJ1-4 | TRBV11-1 | . | CASSSTTGGEKLFF | TGTGCCAGCAGCTCGACGACAGGGGGAGAAAAACTGTTTTTT
. | TRBJ2-1 | TRBV27 | . | CASSLSSGLNEQFF | TGTGCCAGCAGTTTATCCAGTGGCCTCAATGAGCAGTTCTTC
. | TRBJ1-4 | TRBV21-1 | . | CASSRDRKGYEKLFF | TGTGCCAGCAGCAGAGACCGGAAGGGGTATGAAAAACTGTTTTTT
. | TRBJ1-2 | TRBV6-2/TRBV6-3 | . | CASSYDLDYGYTF | TGTGCCAGCAGTTACGACCTAGACTATGGCTACACCTTC
. | TRBJ1-3 | TRBV6-4 | . | CASSDSRGRSGNTIYF | TGTGCCAGCAGTGACTCCAGGGGACGCTCTGGAAACACCATATATTTT
TRBD1 | TRBJ1-2 | TRBV28 | once | CASSSRTGLGYTF | TGTGCCAGCAGTTCAAGGACAGGACTTGGCTACACCTTC
. | TRBJ1-1 | TRBV6-2/TRBV6-3 | . | CASSYSRSLRGRAFF | TGTGCCAGCAGTTACTCGAGGTCCCTCAGGGGCCGAGCTTTCTTT
TRBD2 | TRBJ2-5 | TRBV19 | . | CASSMPSGSSGSPRQYF | TGTGCCAGTAGTATGCCTAGCGGGTCTAGCGGCAGCCCACGCCAGTACTTC
TRBD2 | TRBJ2-7 | TRBV28 | . | CASRRLAGAYEQYF | TGTGCCAGCAGGCGACTAGCGGGAGCCTACGAGCAGTACTTC
. | TRBJ1-4 | TRBV11-3 | . | CASSLGAATNEKLFF | TGTGCCAGCAGCCTTGGGGCGGCAACTAATGAAAAACTGTTTTTT
TRBD2 | TRBJ2-5 | TRBV12-3/TRBV12-4 | . | CASSLGGGAQYF | TGTGCCAGCTCCCTGGGGGGAGGGGCCCAGTACTTC
. | TRBJ2-7 | TRBV9 | . | CASSPTGSYEQYF | TGTGCCAGCAGCCCCACGGGCTCCTACGAGCAGTACTTC
. | TRBJ2-5 | TRBV19 | . | CASSMGGLSETQYF | TGTGCCAGTAGTATGGGAGGACTGAGCGAGACCCAGTACTTC
TRBD1 | TRBJ1-2 | TRBV4-1 | . | CASSTPGQDYGYTF | TGCGCCAGCAGCACTCCGGGACAGGACTATGGCTACACCTTC
TRBD2 | TRBJ2-2 | TRBV7-3 | . | CASSETSGNTGELFF | TGTGCCAGCAGCGAGACTAGCGGGAACACCGGGGAGCTGTTTTTT
TRBD1 | TRBJ2-2 | TRBV5-4 | . | CASENRGRHNGELFF | TGTGCCAGCGAGAACAGGGGAAGGCATAACGGGGAGCTGTTTTTT
. | TRBJ1-2 | TRBV11-2 | once | CASSLRENGYTF | TGTGCCAGCAGCTTAAGGGAGAATGGCTACACCTTC
. | TRBJ1-6 | TRBV9 | . | CASSVGGNSPLHF | TGTGCCAGCAGCGTGGGAGGGAACTCACCCCTCCACTTT
. | TRBJ2-7 | TRBV5-4 | . | CASSLNTLESPLF | TGTGCCAGCAGCTTGAACACTCTAGAATCCCCTCTCTTC
TRBD1 | TRBJ1-5 | TRBV7-9 | . | CASSIGTGPEPQHF | TGTGCCAGCAGCATTGGGACAGGGCCGGAGCCCCAGCATTTT
. | TRBJ2-3 | TRBV27 | . | CASSLNSYTDTQYF | TGTGCCAGCAGTTTAAACTCGTACACAGATACGCAGTATTTT
. | TRBJ1-1 | TRBV24-1 | . | CATKGQGNTEAFF | TGTGCCACCAAGGGGCAGGGGAACACTGAAGCTTTCTTT
. | TRBJ2-1 | TRBV20-1 | . | CSASIALSSYNEQFF | TGCAGTGCTAGTATAGCGCTAAGCTCCTACAATGAGCAGTTCTTC
. | TRBJ2-7 | TRBV7-9 | . | CASSSGVTYEQYF | TGTGCCAGCAGTTCAGGGGTCACCTACGAGCAGTACTTC
. | TRBJ2-4 | TRBV14 | . | CASSQVGGDDIQYF | TGTGCCAGCAGCCAAGTCGGAGGGGATGACATTCAGTACTTC
. | TRBJ1-4 | TRBV10-2 | . | CASGRGTREKLFF | TGCGCCTCAGGCCGGGGTACGAGGGAAAAACTGTTTTTT
TRBD1 | TRBJ1-2 | TRBV28 | . | CASSLPGGGGYTF | TGTGCCAGCAGTTTACCAGGGGGAGGCGGCTACACCTTC
TRBD2 | TRBJ2-3 | TRBV9 | once | CASSVGLAGALQPDTQYF | TGTGCCAGCAGCGTAGGACTAGCGGGAGCCCTCCAACCGGATACGCAGTATTTT
. | TRBJ1-2 | TRBV30 | . | CAWSPGVHGYTF | TGTGCCTGGAGTCCGGGGGTTCATGGCTACACCTTC
TRBD1 | TRBJ2-2 | TRBV7-9 | . | CASSSGQGSTGELFF | TGTGCCAGCAGCTCCGGACAGGGGTCCACCGGGGAGCTGTTTTTT
. | TRBJ1-3 | TRBV4-1 | . | CASSQEGTRGNTIYF | TGCGCCAGCAGCCAAGAAGGGACACGCGGAAACACCATATATTTT
TRBD2 | TRBJ2-1 | TRBV6-5 | once | CASSYSAGEPWNEQFF | TGTGCCAGCAGTTACTCAGCGGGGGAGCCTTGGAATGAGCAGTTCTTC
TRBD1 | TRBJ2-5 | TRBV5-1 | once | CASSHGQGTETQYF | TGCGCCAGCAGCCACGGACAGGGGACGGAGACCCAGTACTTC
TRBD1 | TRBJ1-2 | TRBV27 | . | CASKFTGPGGSYGYTF | TGTGCCAGCAAATTCACCGGGCCAGGGGGTTCCTATGGCTACACCTTC
. | TRBJ2-6 | TRBV28 | . | CASTSLGQIVPSGANVLTF | TGTGCCAGCACTTCCCTGGGGCAGATTGTGCCCTCTGGGGCCAACGTCCTGACTTTC
TRBD1 | TRBJ2-7 | TRBV18 | . | CASSPDRSAYEQYF | TGTGCCAGCTCACCGGACAGGTCTGCCTACGAGCAGTACTTC
. | TRBJ2-3 | TRBV9 | . | CASSVGPADTQYF | TGTGCCAGCAGCGTTGGTCCAGCAGATACGCAGTATTTT
. | TRBJ1-5 | TRBV6-6 | . | CASSTLNQPQHF | TGTGCCAGCAGTACCCTAAATCAGCCCCAGCATTTT
. | TRBJ2-1 | TRBV12-3/TRBV12-4 | . | CASSPRVNEQFF | TGTGCCAGCAGCCCCAGGGTTAATGAGCAGTTCTTC
. | TRBJ2-3 | TRBV6-6 | . | CASSYSLQALGTQYF | TGTGCCAGCAGTTACTCTCTACAGGCACTCGGTACGCAGTATTTT
TRBD2 | TRBJ2-2 | TRBV5-1 | medium-sized | CASSLAAGGPPGELFF | TGCGCCAGCAGCTTGGCGGCGGGAGGGCCCCCCGGGGAGCTGTTTTTT
TRBD2 | TRBJ2-7 | TRBV5-4 | . | CASSAPGLVEQYF | TGTGCCAGCAGCGCCCCGGGACTAGTCGAGCAGTACTTC
. | TRBJ2-6 | TRBV24-1 | . | CATSDPTGRDGANVLTF | TGTGCCACCAGTGACCCGACAGGGCGGGATGGGGCCAACGTCCTGACTTTC
. | TRBJ1-5 | TRBV6-5 | . | CASRLGALNQPQHF | TGTGCCAGCCGGTTAGGGGCTTTGAATCAGCCCCAGCATTTT
. | TRBJ1-1 | TRBV5-1 | once | CASSLNSGTEAFF | TGCGCCAGCAGCTTGAACAGTGGCACTGAAGCTTTCTTT
TRBD2 | TRBJ2-2 | TRBV7-2 | few | CASSPQAGRATGELFF | TGTGCCAGCAGCCCACAGGCCGGGAGGGCCACCGGGGAGCTGTTTTTT
. | TRBJ1-2 | TRBV28 | . | CASTADRNYGYTF | TGTGCCAGCACCGCGGACAGAAACTATGGCTACACCTTC
. | TRBJ1-6 | TRBV30 | . | CAWRDPGGANSPLHF | TGTGCCTGGAGAGACCCGGGGGGCGCAAATTCACCCCTCCACTTT
. | TRBJ2-7 | TRBV7-8 | once | CASSLASVYEQYF | TGTGCCAGCAGCTTAGCCTCGGTTTACGAGCAGTACTTC
. | TRBJ2-1 | TRBV1 | few | CTSSQDLGLAGANEQFF | TGCACCAGCAGCCAAGATTTAGGACTAGCGGGAGCCAATGAGCAGTTCTTC
. | TRBJ1-4 | TRBV6-4 | . | CASSVDINEKLFF | TGTGCCAGCAGTGTGGACATTAATGAAAAACTGTTTTTT
. | TRBJ1-3 | TRBV12-3/TRBV12-4 | . | CASSLSDTIYF | TGTGCCAGCAGTTTATCGGACACCATATATTTT
TRBD2 | TRBJ2-3 | TRBV6-1 | . | CASSEGLAGGGDTQYF | TGTGCCAGCAGTGAAGGACTAGCGGGAGGAGGAGATACGCAGTATTTT
. | TRBJ1-2 | TRBV6-1 | . | CASSDRRTNHNYGYTF | TGTGCCAGCAGTGATCGGAGAACGAACCATAACTATGGCTACACCTTC